This TCR beta chain was identified during a study of STAT3 mutations in large granular lymphocyte leukemia. Overall study context: Roughly half the longitudinally sequenced T-LGLL patients had canonical STAT3 mutations. General observations from the study: At least one immunodominant TCR beta clonotype appeared in every T-cell large granular lymphocyte leukemia patient. In some patients, a small highly pathogenic clone possibly went undetected.

A remark on this clone: As yet, its antigen is unknown.

The germline V gene has CDR1 SGHDT and CDR2 YYEEEE. This CDR3 is built from 13 residues. The ends were cut back, 4 bases at V and 5 bases at J, with 10 bases in the middle. Sequenced by immunoSEQ multiplex PCR; TCRdb stores in-frame clones only, minus some. The sample holds just over 15,000 clones, 85% to 95% seen once. What was sequenced was peripheral blood mononuclear cells. J is TRBJ2-1 and V is TRBV5-6; D not resolved. This clonotype was sampled from a woman in her 50s with T-cell large granular lymphocyte leukemia. Some clones in this sample may be carry-over from other donors' samples. CDR3 sequence: CASSRVNHNEQFF. Here the CDR3 DNA reads TGTGCCAGCAGCCGGGTGAATCACAATGAGCAGTTCTTC.